This record looks at one TCR beta chain sequence and its context. This clonotype came up a few times. Its antigen is unknown. Per-nucleotide qualities are absent, and no much larger clonotype sits a single base away. The data are from a study of T cells in Graves' hyperthyroidism and ophthalmopathy (dated by TCRdb to about 2019). Regarding the research as a whole: Peripheral blood was sampled at the time of initial diagnosis, prior to any treatment. Prospective prediction of ophthalmopathy was tested in an independent validation cohort consisting of 18 hyperthyroidism patients and some 17 patients who later progressed to ophthalmopathy. To identify distinguishing TCR V-J signatures, a discovery cohort of some 100 patients was used, comprising 43 with Graves' ophthalmopathy and about 59 with stable Graves' hyperthyroidism. For training and testing, the 100 or so patients in the discovery cohort were randomly divided in a 7:3 ratio. Thyroid tissue and blood T-cell repertoires from over 5 Graves' hyperthyroidism patients were also compared in the study. Following sampling, methimazole starting at 30 mg daily was given to hyperthyroidism patients, and high-dose intravenous methylprednisolone was given to ophthalmopathy patients. The paper describes TCR Vbeta CDR3 sequencing of roughly 130 peripheral blood samples, made up of 43 ophthalmopathy patients, some 76 hyperthyroidism patients and roughly 17 progressor patients. Overall study outcomes, separate from this receptor: Most expanded thyroid clonotypes (frequency above 0.001) were also found in blood, which suggests that blood repertoires may mirror thyroid immune responses. A 13 V-J signature model separated ophthalmopathy from stable hyperthyroidism, with nearly 90% sensitivity and 81.08% specificity in cross-validation and 80%/75% in testing. During validation, the model predicted progression to ophthalmopathy a median of approximately 6.5 months ahead of onset, with approximately 71% sensitivity and almost 75% specificity. No statistical method was used to set the sample size in advance, and investigators knew the group allocation.

The TCR beta CDR3 regions were amplified from RNA transcripts. For the first round of RT-PCR on the TCR CDR3, the HTBI primer set was used together with the Qiagen OneStep RT-PCR kit. Libraries were constructed in a second round of multiplex PCR, after which size selection and purification were performed. Libraries were sequenced paired-end with 100 bp reads on an Illumina HiSeq2000. From the authors' description of their analysis: SOAPnuke was used to process the raw data, with reads discarded if the reads contained adapters or uncalled bases, had a mean Phred below 15, or lacked an exact constant-primer or identifier match. High-quality paired reads were merged with COPE v1.2.5, and unique nucleotide sequences were defined as clonotypes. Clonotypes were aligned to IMGT TRBV, TRBD and TRBJ reference segments using MiTCR v1.1. Analysis was restricted to V-J combinations with a frequency above 0.0001, which covered 99% to 99.2% of repertoires. The TCS score was defined as the ratio of F50 (clonal expansion) to E x V (chaos), calculated using BLOSUM62-based TCRdist between CDR3 peptides within each V-J. Welch's t-statistics and random forest reduced some 510 V-J features to around 14, which were used in a naive Bayes classifier (R e1071). TCRdb itself trimmed the public reads at Q25 with fastp, ran MiXCR and retained productive beta chains. Merged by CDR3 protein, the rows form single entries marked with the most common genes and DNA. The V and J calls here are based on TCRdb, not the publication. This sample gives around 620,000 distinct CDR3 sequences in total; roughly 16% of them show up just once. The top ten hold 3.8% of the sample.

A patient counted as having stable Graves' hyperthyroidism if no progression to ophthalmopathy occurred over 18 months of follow-up. The hyperthyroidism patients were between 18 and 65 years old and newly diagnosed, with a disease duration of less than 2 months. Any patient with an uncontrolled infection, another autoimmune disease, pregnancy or lactation was excluded. Clinical symptoms, serum thyroxine and TRAb, thyroid ultrasound, and orbital computed tomography formed the basis for the diagnoses. PBMCs were separated from 8 to 10 ml of fresh peripheral blood using Ficoll-Paque density gradient centrifugation. Total RNA was extracted using Trizol reagent, and RNA quality was assessed on an Agilent 2100 Bioanalyzer. The V and J ends are trimmed by 0 bases and 4 bases, leaving 13 bases between them. Sequences MNHEY (CDR1) and SMNVEV (CDR2) are obtained from the germline V gene (reference sequence). Inclusive of the bounding cysteine and phenylalanine, the CDR3 is 16 residues long. Of all the DNA, just the CDR3 is kept, 48 bases in frame from base 1.

The sequence derives from a woman under 40 with Graves' hyperthyroidism. Input material: blood. Here the chain combines TRBV27 and TRBJ1-5, with the D gene uncertain. The CDR3 region reads CASSLSRVRKNQPQHF. DNA sequence: TGTGCCAGCAGTTTATCGAGGGTCAGGAAGAATCAGCCCCAGCATTTT.